This paragraph reports one T cell receptor beta chain. This sample is drawn from a study of radiation and T cells in renal cell carcinoma. The assay was immunoSEQ multiplex PCR, and TCRdb's table has in-frame clones only and misses some. The sample consists of more than 75,000 clones, just over 85% of them appearing once. As to time point: blood 2 weeks post-SBRT. Treatment indicated: 15 Gy SBRT to primary tumor, nephrectomy 4 weeks later. The CDR3 loop spans 14 amino acids. Germline assignment: CDR1 SGHTA and CDR2 FQGNSA. Trimming removed 5 bases from V and 9 bases from J, with 17 bases in between. The sample was blood, taken from a patient whose treatment included radiotherapy and nephrectomy. The V and J genes are TRBV7-2 and TRBJ2-1, with D uncertain. The receptor was derived from a woman in her forties or fifties with renal cell carcinoma. CDR3 nucleotides: TGTGCCAGCAGCGTCAAGTCCATAGCAAGTGAGCAGTTCTTC. It is translated as CASSVKSIASEQFF.